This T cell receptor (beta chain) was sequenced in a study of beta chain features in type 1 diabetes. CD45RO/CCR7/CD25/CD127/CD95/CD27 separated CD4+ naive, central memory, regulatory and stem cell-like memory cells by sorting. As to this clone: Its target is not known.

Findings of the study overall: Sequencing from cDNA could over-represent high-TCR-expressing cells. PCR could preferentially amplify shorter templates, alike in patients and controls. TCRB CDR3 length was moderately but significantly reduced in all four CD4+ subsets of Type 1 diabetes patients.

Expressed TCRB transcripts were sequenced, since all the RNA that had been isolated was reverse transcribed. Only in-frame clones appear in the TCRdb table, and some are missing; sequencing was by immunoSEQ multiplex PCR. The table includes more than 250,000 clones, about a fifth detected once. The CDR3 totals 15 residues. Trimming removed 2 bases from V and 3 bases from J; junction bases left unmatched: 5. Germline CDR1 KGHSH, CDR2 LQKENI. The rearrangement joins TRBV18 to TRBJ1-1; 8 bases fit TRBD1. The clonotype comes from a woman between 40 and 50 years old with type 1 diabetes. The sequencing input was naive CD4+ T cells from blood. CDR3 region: CASSPGQGSDTEAFF. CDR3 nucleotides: TGTGCCAGCTCACCAGGACAGGGTTCGGACACTGAAGCTTTCTTT.